A selection of T cell receptor beta chains follows, all from one sample in a study of control samples from healthy donors and cancer patients. The method was immunoSEQ multiplex PCR; TCRdb's version includes in-frame clones alone and lacks a portion of them. The data show 100,000 to 150,000 clones, roughly 90% seen once. Sequencing was performed on blood. The receptor source for this set is a man in his late teens or twenties in good health. Both conserved end residues are part of each CDR3. The D gene is left open where the match is weak. A row's size may be missing; if present it is once, few, many or a size class.

length: 11; V: TRBV2; D: NA; J: TRBJ2-3; size: NA; DNA: TGTGCCAGCAGTCCATCAGATACGCAGTATTTT; CDR3: CASSPSDTQYF
length: 14; V: TRBV11-3; D: TRBD1; J: TRBJ2-1; size: NA; DNA: TGTGCCAGCAGCCGGACAGGGGGCTACAATGAGCAGTTCTTC; CDR3: CASSRTGGYNEQFF
length: 14; V: TRBV3-1/TRBV3-2; D: NA; J: TRBJ1-1; size: NA; DNA: TGTGCCAGCAGCCAAGATGGGAGGTATACTGAAGCTTTCTTT; CDR3: CASSQDGRYTEAFF
length: 13; V: TRBV15; D: NA; J: TRBJ2-7; size: NA; DNA: TGTGCCACCAGCAGAGGATTCTCCTACGAGCAGTACTTC; CDR3: CATSRGFSYEQYF
length: 15; V: TRBV6-5; D: TRBD1; J: TRBJ2-2; size: NA; DNA: TGTGCCAGCAGTTACCCCGGGACAGGGGTAGGGGAGCTGTTTTTT; CDR3: CASSYPGTGVGELFF
length: 15; V: TRBV11-2; D: NA; J: TRBJ1-3; size: NA; DNA: TGTGCCAGCAGCCCCAGAACAGGCTCTGGAAACACCATATATTTT; CDR3: CASSPRTGSGNTIYF
length: 17; V: TRBV19; D: NA; J: TRBJ2-5; size: NA; DNA: TGTGCCAGTAGTACACGACAGGGACTCCGTTACCAAGAGACCCAGTACTTC; CDR3: CASSTRQGLRYQETQYF
length: 15; V: TRBV7-7; D: NA; J: TRBJ1-3; size: NA; DNA: TGTGCCAGCAGTTTTGACAGCAACTCTGGAAACACCATATATTTT; CDR3: CASSFDSNSGNTIYF
length: 14; V: TRBV11-2; D: TRBD2; J: TRBJ2-5; size: NA; DNA: TGTGCCAGCAGGAGCGGGGCACTGGGAGAGACCCAGTACTTC; CDR3: CASRSGALGETQYF
length: 14; V: TRBV2; D: TRBD1; J: TRBJ2-1; size: NA; DNA: TGTGCCAGCAGTTGGACAGGGAGTTTCGATGAGCAGTTCTTC; CDR3: CASSWTGSFDEQFF
length: 11; V: TRBV14; D: NA; J: TRBJ2-5; size: NA; DNA: TGTGCCAGCAGCTCGCGGGGGACCCAGTACTTC; CDR3: CASSSRGTQYF
length: 16; V: TRBV7-9; D: NA; J: TRBJ2-7; size: NA; DNA: TGTGCCAGCAGCCCAAGACAAGGGGAATCCAGCTACGAGCAGTACTTC; CDR3: CASSPRQGESSYEQYF
length: 15; V: TRBV13; D: NA; J: TRBJ1-2; size: NA; DNA: TGTGCCAGCAGCCAAGGGTTTCTGGGGGGGTATGGCTACACCTTC; CDR3: CASSQGFLGGYGYTF
length: 13; V: TRBV2; D: NA; J: TRBJ2-3; size: NA; DNA: TGTGCCAGCATTTTTCCCCAAGGAGATACGCAGTATTTT; CDR3: CASIFPQGDTQYF
length: 15; V: TRBV11-2; D: NA; J: TRBJ1-6; size: NA; DNA: TGTGCCAGCAGCTCCCCCGGCTCCTATAATTCACCCCTCCACTTT; CDR3: CASSSPGSYNSPLHF
length: 16; V: TRBV7-2; D: TRBD2; J: TRBJ2-3; size: NA; DNA: TGTGCCAGCAGTCGATCTAGCGGGGGATTTACAGATACGCAGTATTTT; CDR3: CASSRSSGGFTDTQYF
length: 13; V: TRBV3-1/TRBV3-2; D: NA; J: TRBJ1-2; size: NA; DNA: TGTGCCAGCAGCCAAGTTAGGGGTTATGGCTACACCTTC; CDR3: CASSQVRGYGYTF
length: 14; V: TRBV7-7; D: NA; J: TRBJ2-1; size: NA; DNA: TGTGCCAGCAGCTTAGACTACACCCGCAATGAGCAGTTCTTC; CDR3: CASSLDYTRNEQFF
length: 14; V: TRBV6-6; D: NA; J: TRBJ1-2; size: NA; DNA: TGTGCCAGCAGTCCCCGACAAGGGAACTATGGCTACACCTTC; CDR3: CASSPRQGNYGYTF
length: 18; V: TRBV4-2; D: NA; J: TRBJ2-2; size: NA; DNA: TGTGCCAGCAGCCAAGAAATGGCTAGCACAGTAATCGTCGGGGAGCTGTTTTTT; CDR3: CASSQEMASTVIVGELFF
length: 13; V: TRBV18; D: TRBD1; J: TRBJ1-2; size: once; DNA: TGTGCCAGCTCCCCCGGACAGGGGGATGGCTACACCTTC; CDR3: CASSPGQGDGYTF
length: 16; V: TRBV25-1; D: NA; J: TRBJ2-3; size: NA; DNA: TGTGCCAGCAGGGGCCTTGGGGGTCAGGTAACAGATACGCAGTATTTT; CDR3: CASRGLGGQVTDTQYF
length: 15; V: TRBV5-4; D: NA; J: TRBJ2-1; size: NA; DNA: TGTGCCAGCACCCGGGGCATGAGCTCCTACAATGAGCAGTTCTTC; CDR3: CASTRGMSSYNEQFF
length: 15; V: TRBV10-3; D: NA; J: TRBJ2-3; size: NA; DNA: TGTGCCATCAGTGAGTCTAGCGGTACCACAGATACGCAGTATTTT; CDR3: CAISESSGTTDTQYF
length: 14; V: TRBV19; D: TRBD2; J: TRBJ2-7; size: NA; DNA: TGTGCCAGTAGTCGGGGAGCGGGGATGAACGAGCAGTACTTC; CDR3: CASSRGAGMNEQYF
length: 14; V: TRBV19; D: NA; J: TRBJ1-3; size: NA; DNA: TGTGCCACCTCAATTGGGTTCTCTGGAAACACCATATATTTT; CDR3: CATSIGFSGNTIYF
length: 12; V: TRBV19; D: NA; J: TRBJ2-7; size: NA; DNA: TGTGCCAGTACCTCTAGACAAGACGAGCAGTACTTC; CDR3: CASTSRQDEQYF
length: 15; V: TRBV2; D: NA; J: TRBJ2-7; size: NA; DNA: TGTGCCAGCAGTCTTGATAGGGGGGGCTCCTACGAGCAGTACTTC; CDR3: CASSLDRGGSYEQYF
length: 13; V: TRBV6-1; D: NA; J: TRBJ2-7; size: NA; DNA: TGTGCCAGCAGTGAAAGGGTCAACTACGAGCAGTACTTC; CDR3: CASSERVNYEQYF